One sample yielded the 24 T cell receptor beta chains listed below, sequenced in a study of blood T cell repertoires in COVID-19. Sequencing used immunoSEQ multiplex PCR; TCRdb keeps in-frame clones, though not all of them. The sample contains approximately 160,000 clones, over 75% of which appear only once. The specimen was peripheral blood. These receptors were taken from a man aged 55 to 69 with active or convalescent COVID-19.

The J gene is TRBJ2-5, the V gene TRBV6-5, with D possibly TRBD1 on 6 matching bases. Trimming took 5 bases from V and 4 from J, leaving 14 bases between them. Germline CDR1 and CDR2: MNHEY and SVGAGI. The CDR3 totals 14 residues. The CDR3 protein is CASSKGHGRETQYF. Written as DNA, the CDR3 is TGTGCCAGCAGTAAGGGACATGGGCGAGAGACCCAGTACTTC.

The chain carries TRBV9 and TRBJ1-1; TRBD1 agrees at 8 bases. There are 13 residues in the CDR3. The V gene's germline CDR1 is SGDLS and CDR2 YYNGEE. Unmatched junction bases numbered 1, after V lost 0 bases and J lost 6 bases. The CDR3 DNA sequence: TGTGCCAGCAGCGTAGGGACAGGGTCTGAAGCTTTCTTT. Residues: CASSVGTGSEAFF.

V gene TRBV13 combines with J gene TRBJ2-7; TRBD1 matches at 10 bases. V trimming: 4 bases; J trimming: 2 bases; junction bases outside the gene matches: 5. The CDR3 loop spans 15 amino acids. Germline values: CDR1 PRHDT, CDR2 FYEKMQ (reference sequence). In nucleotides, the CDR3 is TGTGCCAGCAGCTGGGATGGACAGGGGGCCTACGAGCAGTACTTC. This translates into CASSWDGQGAYEQYF.

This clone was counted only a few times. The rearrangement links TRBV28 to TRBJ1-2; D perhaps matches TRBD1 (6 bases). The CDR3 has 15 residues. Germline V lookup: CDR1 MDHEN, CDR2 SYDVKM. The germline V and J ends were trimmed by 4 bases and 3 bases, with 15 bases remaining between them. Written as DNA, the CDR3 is TGTGCCAGCAGTTCGCCTGGGGGGGCTGACTATGGCTACACCTTC. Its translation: CASSSPGGADYGYTF.

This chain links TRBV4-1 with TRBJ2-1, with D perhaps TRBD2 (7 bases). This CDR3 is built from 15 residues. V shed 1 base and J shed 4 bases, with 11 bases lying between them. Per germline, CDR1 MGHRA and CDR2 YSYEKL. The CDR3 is CASSQAGGGYNEQFF. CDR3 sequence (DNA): TGCGCCAGCAGCCAAGCGGGGGGCGGTTACAATGAGCAGTTCTTC.

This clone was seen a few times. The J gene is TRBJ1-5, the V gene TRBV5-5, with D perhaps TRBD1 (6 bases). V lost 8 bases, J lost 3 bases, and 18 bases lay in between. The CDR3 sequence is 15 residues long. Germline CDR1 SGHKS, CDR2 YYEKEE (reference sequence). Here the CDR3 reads CASKPGVLFNQPQHF. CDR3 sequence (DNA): TGTGCCAGTAAACCAGGGGTCCTTTTCAATCAGCCCCAGCATTTT.

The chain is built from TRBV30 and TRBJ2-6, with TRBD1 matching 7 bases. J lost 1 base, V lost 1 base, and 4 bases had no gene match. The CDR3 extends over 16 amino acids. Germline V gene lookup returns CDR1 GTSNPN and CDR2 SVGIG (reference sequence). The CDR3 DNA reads TGTGCCTGGAGTGAATCAGGGGGATCTGGGGCCAACGTCCTGACTTTC. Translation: CAWSESGGSGANVLTF.

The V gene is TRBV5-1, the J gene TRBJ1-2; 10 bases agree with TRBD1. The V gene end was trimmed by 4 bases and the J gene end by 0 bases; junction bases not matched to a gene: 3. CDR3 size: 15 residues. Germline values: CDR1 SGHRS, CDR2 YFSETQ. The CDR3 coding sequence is TGCGCCAGCAGCCCGGGACAGGGGTCTAACTATGGCTACACCTTC. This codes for CASSPGQGSNYGYTF.

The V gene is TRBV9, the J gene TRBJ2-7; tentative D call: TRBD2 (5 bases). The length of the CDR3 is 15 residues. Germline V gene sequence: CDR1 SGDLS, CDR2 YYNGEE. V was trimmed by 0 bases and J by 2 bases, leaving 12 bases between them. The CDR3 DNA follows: TGTGCCAGCAGCGTAGCTGGAGGAAGCACCTACGAGCAGTACTTC. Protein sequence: CASSVAGGSTYEQYF.

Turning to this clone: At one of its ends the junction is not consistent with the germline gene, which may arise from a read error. CDR3 region: CASSPGAGVRSGNTIYF. The CDR3 DNA reads TGTGCTAGCAGCCCAGGGGCAGGCGTCCGCTCTGGAAACACCATATATTTT. The genes are TRBV7-7 and TRBJ1-3; possibly TRBD1 for D (6 bases). Germline CDR1 is SSHAT and CDR2 is FNYEAQ (reference sequence). The CDR3 runs to 17 residues.

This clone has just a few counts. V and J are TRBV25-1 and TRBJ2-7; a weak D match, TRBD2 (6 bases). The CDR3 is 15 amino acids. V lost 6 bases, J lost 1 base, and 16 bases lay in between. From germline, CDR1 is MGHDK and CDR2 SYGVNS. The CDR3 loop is CASSAPGSLSYEQYF. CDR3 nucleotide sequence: TGTGCCAGCAGCGCCCCCGGGAGTCTGTCCTACGAGCAGTACTTC.

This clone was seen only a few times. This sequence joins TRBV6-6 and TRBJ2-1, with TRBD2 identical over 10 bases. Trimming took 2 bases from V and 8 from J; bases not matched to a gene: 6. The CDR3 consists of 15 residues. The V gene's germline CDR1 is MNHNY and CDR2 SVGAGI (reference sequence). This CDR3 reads CASSYGTSDVDEQFF. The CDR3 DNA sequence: TGTGCCAGCAGTTACGGGACTAGCGATGTCGATGAGCAGTTCTTC.

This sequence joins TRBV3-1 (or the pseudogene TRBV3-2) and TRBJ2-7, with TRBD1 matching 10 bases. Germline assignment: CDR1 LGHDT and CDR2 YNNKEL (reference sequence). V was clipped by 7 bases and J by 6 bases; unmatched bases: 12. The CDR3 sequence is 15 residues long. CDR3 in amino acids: CASILSGTGASEQYF. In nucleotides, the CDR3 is TGTGCCAGCATCCTATCCGGGACAGGGGCCAGCGAGCAGTACTTC.

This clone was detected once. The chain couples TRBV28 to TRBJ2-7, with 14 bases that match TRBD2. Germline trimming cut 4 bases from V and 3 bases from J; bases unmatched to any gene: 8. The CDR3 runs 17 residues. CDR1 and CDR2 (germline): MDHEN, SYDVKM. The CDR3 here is CASSSVRGLAGVYEQYF. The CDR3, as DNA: TGTGCCAGCAGTTCTGTACGGGGACTAGCGGGAGTCTACGAGCAGTACTTC.

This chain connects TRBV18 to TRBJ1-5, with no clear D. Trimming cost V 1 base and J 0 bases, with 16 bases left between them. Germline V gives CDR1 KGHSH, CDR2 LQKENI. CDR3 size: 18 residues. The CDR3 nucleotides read TGTGCCAGCTCACCACAGGGTGCGGGTGAACCTAGCAATCAGCCCCAGCATTTT. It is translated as CASSPQGAGEPSNQPQHF.

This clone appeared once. The CDR3 here is CASESTSGGLTDTQYF. The CDR3 region has the DNA TGTGCCAGCGAAAGCACTAGCGGGGGCCTCACAGATACGCAGTATTTT. This rearrangement joins TRBV2 to TRBJ2-3; TRBD2 matches 11 bases. Germline assignment: CDR1 SNHLY and CDR2 FYNNEI. V shed 8 bases, J shed 2 bases, and the junction held 9 bases outside the gene matches. CDR3 length: 16 residues. Full variable domain (outside the CDR3, taken from reference TRBV2 and TRBJ2-3): EPEVTQTPSHQVTQMGQEVILRCVPISNHLYFYWYRQILGQKVEFLVSFYNNEISEKSEIFDDQFSVERPDGSNFTLKIRSTKLEDSAMYFCASESTSGGLTDTQYFGPGTRLTVL.

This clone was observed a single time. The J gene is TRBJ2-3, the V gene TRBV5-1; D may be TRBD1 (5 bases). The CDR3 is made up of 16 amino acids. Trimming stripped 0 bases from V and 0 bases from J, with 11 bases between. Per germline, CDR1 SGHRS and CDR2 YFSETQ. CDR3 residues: CASSLGSGYSTDTQYF. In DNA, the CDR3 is TGCGCCAGCAGCTTGGGATCAGGGTATAGCACAGATACGCAGTATTTT.

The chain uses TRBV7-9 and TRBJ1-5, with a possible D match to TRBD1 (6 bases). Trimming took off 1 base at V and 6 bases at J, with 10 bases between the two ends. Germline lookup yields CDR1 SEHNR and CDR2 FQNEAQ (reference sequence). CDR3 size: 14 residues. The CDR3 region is CASSLGTDFQPQHF. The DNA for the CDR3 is TGTGCCAGCAGCTTAGGGACAGATTTTCAGCCCCAGCATTTT. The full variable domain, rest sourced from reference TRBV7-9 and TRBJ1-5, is DTGVSQNPRHKITKRGQNVTFRCDPISEHNRLYWYRQTLGQGPEFLTYFQNEAQLEKSRLLSDRFSAERPKGSFSTLEIQRTEQGDSAMYLCASSLGTDFQPQHFGDGTRLSIL.

CDR3 DNA sequence: TGTGCCGTCCAGCGCGTGTCTATCTCTGGGGCCAACGTCCTGACTTTC. Translating gives CAVQRVSISGANVLTF. The chain has TRBV5-4 and TRBJ2-6, with D hard to call. Germline V lookup: CDR1 SGHNT, CDR2 YYREEE (reference sequence). Trimming stripped 10 bases from V and 0 bases from J, with 17 bases between. CDR3 size: 16 residues.

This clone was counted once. The CDR3, as DNA: TGTGCCAGCAGCTTGGGACAGGGAGGATATGGCTACACCTTC. Amino acid sequence: CASSLGQGGYGYTF. The chain recombines TRBV11-2 with TRBJ1-2; 9 positions match TRBD1. Germline values: CDR1 SGHAT, CDR2 FQNNGV. The ends lost 3 bases at V and 5 bases at J; junction bases unmatched: 4. The CDR3 has 14 residues.

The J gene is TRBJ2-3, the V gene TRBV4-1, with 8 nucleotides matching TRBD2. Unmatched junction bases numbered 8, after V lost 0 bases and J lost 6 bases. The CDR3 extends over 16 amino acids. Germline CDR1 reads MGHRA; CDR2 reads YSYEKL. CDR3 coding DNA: TGCGCCAGCAGCCAAGATTGGAGCGGGAGTGTTGATACGCAGTATTTT. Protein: CASSQDWSGSVDTQYF.

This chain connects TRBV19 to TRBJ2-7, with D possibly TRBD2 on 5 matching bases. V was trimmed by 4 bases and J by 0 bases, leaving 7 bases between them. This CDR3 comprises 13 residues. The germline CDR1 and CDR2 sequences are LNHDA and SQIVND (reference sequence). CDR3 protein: CASSTGLSYEQYF. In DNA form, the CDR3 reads TGTGCCAGTAGTACCGGACTCTCCTACGAGCAGTACTTC.

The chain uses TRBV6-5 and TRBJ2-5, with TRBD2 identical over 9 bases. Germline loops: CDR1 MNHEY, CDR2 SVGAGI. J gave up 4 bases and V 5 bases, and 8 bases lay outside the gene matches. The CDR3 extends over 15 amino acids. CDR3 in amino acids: CASSPGGGAGETQYF. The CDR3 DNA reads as TGTGCCAGCAGTCCTGGCGGGGGGGCCGGAGAGACCCAGTACTTC.

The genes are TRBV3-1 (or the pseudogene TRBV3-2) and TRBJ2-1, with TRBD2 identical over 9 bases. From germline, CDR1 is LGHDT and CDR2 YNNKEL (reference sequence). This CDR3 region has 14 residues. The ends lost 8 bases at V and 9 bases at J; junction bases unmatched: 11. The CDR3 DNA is TGTGCCAGCGGAGCGGGGGGCCTCGGTCGTGAGCAGTTCTTC. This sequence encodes CASGAGGLGREQFF.